The clone carrying this TCR beta chain was recorded a few times. TCRdb re-derived calls from the RT-PCR reads in MiXCR, one entry per CDR3 protein. The data show about 680,000 distinct CDR3 sequences, 14% seen once. V lost 6 bases and J lost 6; bases outside the gene matches: 18. The CDR3 sequence is 17 residues long. CDR1 is MNHEY, CDR2 SVGAGI, per germline. This chain links TRBV6-5 with TRBJ2-7; 9 nucleotides line up with TRBD2. The clonotype was recovered from a female donor in good health, serving as a healthy control. The sequencing input was memory CD4+ T cells from blood. The CDR3: CASRQRVGGRALGEQYF. CDR3 sequence (DNA): TGTGCCAGCAGACAACGAGTTGGCGGGAGGGCCTTGGGCGAGCAGTACTTC.